Listed below are T cell receptor beta chains from one sample, sequenced in a study of CD8 T cells in ankylosing spondylitis. Each CDR3 protein gets one entry after TCRdb re-called the 5' RACE reads with MiXCR. The repertoire holds around 130,000 distinct CDR3 sequences, with 9.3% as singletons. The sequenced material came from blood, either unsorted or a sorted T cell fraction (not recorded which). The receptor source for this set is a male donor with ankylosing spondylitis or in good health (not recorded which). The conserved cysteine and the conserved F or W are not part of the CDR3 here. Each record gives: V gene, J gene, CDR3 protein.

TRBV27	TRBJ2-1	ASRRGLAGFNEQF
TRBV5-6	TRBJ2-3	ASSLVDRGHTDTQY
TRBV12-3/TRBV12-4	TRBJ1-5	ASRRRDNQPQH
TRBV9	TRBJ2-1	ASSDRTSGSYEQF
TRBV10-3	TRBJ2-3	AISENFGRGASTDTQY
TRBV7-2	TRBJ2-7	ASSLVAAGGAAYEQY
TRBV7-2	TRBJ2-3	ASNKRGQGRDTQY
TRBV28	TRBJ2-1	ASRLVQPYNEQF
TRBV24-1	TRBJ2-1	AHQWKTTQEQF
TRBV5-6	TRBJ2-7	ASSEPSGSRYEQY
TRBV12-3/TRBV12-4	TRBJ1-1	ASSLFHGNTEAF
TRBV19	TRBJ2-1	ASSMGDSSYNEQF
TRBV2	TRBJ2-7	ASSVPGSSYEQY
TRBV20-1	TRBJ1-4	SAGRATTNEKLF
TRBV28	TRBJ2-7	ASRTFWGGNYEQY
TRBV5-5	TRBJ1-1	ASSLHQVNTEAF
TRBV7-2	TRBJ2-7	ASSLPPNHEQY
TRBV7-2	TRBJ2-3	ASSNGGTSTDTQY
TRBV6-5	TRBJ2-7	ASSYSGDRGEQY
TRBV4-1	TRBJ2-3	ASSQDSGTGASTQY
TRBV20-1	TRBJ2-5	SARDPASGRVGETQY
TRBV20-1	TRBJ2-7	SARDKGISYEQY
TRBV12-3/TRBV12-4	TRBJ1-2	ASSPTGHYGYT
TRBV7-6	TRBJ2-7	ASSRDGGPYEQY
TRBV5-5	TRBJ2-7	ASSLKMVAGGVSEQY
TRBV2	TRBJ2-3	ASSGGAHTQY
TRBV10-3	TRBJ2-7	AISLAGTYEQY
TRBV29-1	TRBJ1-2	SVRRGKNGYT
TRBV5-1	TRBJ2-2	ASSLANRANTGELF
TRBV5-1	TRBJ2-2	ASSHTGTMNTGELF
TRBV20-1	TRBJ2-7	SAMTSGRREQY
TRBV4-3	TRBJ2-7	ASSQGAGGGEQY
TRBV7-9	TRBJ2-3	ASSAVDTQY
TRBV19	TRBJ2-1	ASSITGSYNEQF
TRBV28	TRBJ2-5	ASSSPSGGKETQY
TRBV12-3/TRBV12-4	TRBJ2-7	ASALSGTGGLEQY
TRBV7-7	TRBJ2-1	ASSLLPGSYNEQF
TRBV3-1	TRBJ2-2	ASSQQWQGAVTGELF
TRBV24-1	TRBJ2-1	ATSDRRPTSGKNNEQF
TRBV29-1	TRBJ1-1	SVRGFTEAF
TRBV20-1	TRBJ1-5	SARGGQGANQPQH
TRBV19	TRBJ2-3	ASSIGPTVTSTDTQY
TRBV5-1	TRBJ1-2	ASSPMTAANYGYT